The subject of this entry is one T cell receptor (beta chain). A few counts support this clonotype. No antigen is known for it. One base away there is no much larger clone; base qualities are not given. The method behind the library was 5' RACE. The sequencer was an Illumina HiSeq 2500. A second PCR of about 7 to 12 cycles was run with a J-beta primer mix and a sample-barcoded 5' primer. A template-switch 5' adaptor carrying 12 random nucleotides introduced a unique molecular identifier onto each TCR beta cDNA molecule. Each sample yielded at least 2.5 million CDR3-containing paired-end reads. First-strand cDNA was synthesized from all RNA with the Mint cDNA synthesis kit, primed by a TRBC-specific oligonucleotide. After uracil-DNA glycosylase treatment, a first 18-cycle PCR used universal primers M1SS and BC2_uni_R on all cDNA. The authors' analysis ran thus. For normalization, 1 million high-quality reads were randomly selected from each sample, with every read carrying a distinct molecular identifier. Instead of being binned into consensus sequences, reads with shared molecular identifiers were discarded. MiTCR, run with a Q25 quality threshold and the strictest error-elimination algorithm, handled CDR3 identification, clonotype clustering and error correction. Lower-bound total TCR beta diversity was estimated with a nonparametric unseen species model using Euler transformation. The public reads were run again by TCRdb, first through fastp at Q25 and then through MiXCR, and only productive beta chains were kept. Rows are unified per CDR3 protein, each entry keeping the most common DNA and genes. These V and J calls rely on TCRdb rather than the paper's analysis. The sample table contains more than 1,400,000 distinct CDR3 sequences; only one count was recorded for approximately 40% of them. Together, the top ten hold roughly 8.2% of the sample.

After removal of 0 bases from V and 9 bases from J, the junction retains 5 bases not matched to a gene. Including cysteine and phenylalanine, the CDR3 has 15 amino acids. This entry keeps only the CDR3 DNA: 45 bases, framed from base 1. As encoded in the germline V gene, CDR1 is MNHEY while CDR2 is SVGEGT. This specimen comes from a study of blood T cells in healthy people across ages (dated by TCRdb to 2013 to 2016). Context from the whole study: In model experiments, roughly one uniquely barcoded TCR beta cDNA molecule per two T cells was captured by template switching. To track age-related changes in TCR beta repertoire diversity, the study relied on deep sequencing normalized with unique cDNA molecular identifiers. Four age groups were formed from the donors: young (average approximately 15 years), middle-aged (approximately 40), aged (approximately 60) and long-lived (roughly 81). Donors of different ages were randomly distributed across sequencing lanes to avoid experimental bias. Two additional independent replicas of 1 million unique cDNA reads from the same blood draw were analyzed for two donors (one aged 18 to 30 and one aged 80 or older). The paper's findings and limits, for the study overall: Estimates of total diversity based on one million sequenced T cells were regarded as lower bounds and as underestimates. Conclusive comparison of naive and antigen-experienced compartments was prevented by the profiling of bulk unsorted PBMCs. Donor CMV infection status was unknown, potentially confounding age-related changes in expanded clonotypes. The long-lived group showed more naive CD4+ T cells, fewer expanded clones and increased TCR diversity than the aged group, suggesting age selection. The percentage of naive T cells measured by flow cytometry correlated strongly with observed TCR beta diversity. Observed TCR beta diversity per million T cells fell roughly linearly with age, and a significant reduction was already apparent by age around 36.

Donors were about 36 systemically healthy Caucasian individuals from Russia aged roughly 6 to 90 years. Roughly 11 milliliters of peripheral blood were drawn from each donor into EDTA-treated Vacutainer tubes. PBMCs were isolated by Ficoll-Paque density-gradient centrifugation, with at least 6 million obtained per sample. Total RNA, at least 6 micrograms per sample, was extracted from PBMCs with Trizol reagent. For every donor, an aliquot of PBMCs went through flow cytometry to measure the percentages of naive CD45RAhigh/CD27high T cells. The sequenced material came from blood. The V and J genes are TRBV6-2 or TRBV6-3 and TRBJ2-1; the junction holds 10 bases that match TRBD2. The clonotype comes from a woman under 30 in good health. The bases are TGTGCCAGCAGTTACTCCCTAGCGGGAGTATTTGAGCAGTTCTTC. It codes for CASSYSLAGVFEQFF.